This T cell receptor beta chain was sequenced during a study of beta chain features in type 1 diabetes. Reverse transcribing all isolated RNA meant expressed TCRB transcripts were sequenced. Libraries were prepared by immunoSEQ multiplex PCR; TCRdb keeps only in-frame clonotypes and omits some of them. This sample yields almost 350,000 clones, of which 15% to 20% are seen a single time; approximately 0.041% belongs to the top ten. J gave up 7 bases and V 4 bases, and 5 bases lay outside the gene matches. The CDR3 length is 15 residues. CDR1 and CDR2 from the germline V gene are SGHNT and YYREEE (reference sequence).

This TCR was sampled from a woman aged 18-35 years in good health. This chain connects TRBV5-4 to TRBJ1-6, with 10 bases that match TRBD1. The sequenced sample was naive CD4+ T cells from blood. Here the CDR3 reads CASSPETGGNSPLHF. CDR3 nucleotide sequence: TGTGCCAGCAGCCCCGAGACAGGGGGCAATTCACCCCTCCACTTT.